This T cell receptor (beta chain) was sequenced in a study of shared clonotypes between healthy human individuals. J gave up 9 bases and V 6 bases, and 14 bases lay outside the gene matches. Germline lookup yields CDR1 SGHNT and CDR2 YENEEA. The CDR3 length is 15 residues. Data came from immunoSEQ multiplex PCR; TCRdb stores just in-frame clones and leaves some out. This sample has about 680,000 clones; around 78% occur once, and the top ten carry around 1.8%. The sample comprised memory CD4+ T cells sorted from blood. Noted subset: CD45RA-negative fraction. V usage is TRBV11-3 and J usage is TRBJ2-1, with 7 bases matching TRBD2. The clonotype originates from a woman in her twenties or thirties in good health. For the CDR3, the DNA is TGTGCCAGCAGTCCTACCCCAGGGCCGGGGGGTGAGCAGTTCTTC. It specifies CASSPTPGPGGEQFF.